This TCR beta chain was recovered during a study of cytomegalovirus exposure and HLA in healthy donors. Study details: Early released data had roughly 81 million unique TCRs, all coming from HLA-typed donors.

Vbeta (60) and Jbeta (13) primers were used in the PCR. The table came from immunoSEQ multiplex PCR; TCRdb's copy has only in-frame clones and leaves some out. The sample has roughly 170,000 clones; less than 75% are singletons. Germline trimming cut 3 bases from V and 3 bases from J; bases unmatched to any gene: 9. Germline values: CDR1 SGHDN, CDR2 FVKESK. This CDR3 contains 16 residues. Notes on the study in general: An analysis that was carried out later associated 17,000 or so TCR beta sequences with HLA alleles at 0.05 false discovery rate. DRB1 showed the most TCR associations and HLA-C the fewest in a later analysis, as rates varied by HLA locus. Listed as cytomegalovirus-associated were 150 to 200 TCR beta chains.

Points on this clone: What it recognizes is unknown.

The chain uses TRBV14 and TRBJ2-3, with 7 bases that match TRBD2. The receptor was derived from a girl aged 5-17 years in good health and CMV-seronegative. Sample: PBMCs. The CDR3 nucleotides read TGTGCCAGCAGCCAGGCCTTGGGACTAACGACAGATACGCAGTATTTT. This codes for CASSQALGLTTDTQYF.